Below are 8 T cell receptor beta chains sequenced from a single sample in a study of cytomegalovirus exposure and HLA in healthy donors (dated by TCRdb to 2017 to 2019). Preparation of the library involved the immunoSEQ multiplex PCR assay. For the multiplex PCR, a mixture combining 60 forward primers for TCR Vbeta segments and 13 reverse primers for TCR Jbeta segments was used. The clones in this table, taken by TCRdb from immuneACCESS, are in-frame only. Not every clone is retained; where verified, under half of the shortfall comes from an unresolved V gene, and the cause of the rest is unknown. This sample has about 140,000 clones in its table, and approximately 65% of those were observed once. The ten largest make up 6.5% of the sample. What was sequenced was PBMCs. These TCRs come from a woman aged 55-69 years in good health and CMV-seronegative.

This chain connects TRBV7-2 to TRBJ1-2; D is unclear. The CDR3 is 14 amino acids. Per the germline V gene, CDR1 is SGHTA and CDR2 is FQGNSA. The V end was cut by 0 bases, the J end by 5 bases, with 10 bases between. The CDR3 sequence: CASSLAPAGYGYTF. As DNA, the CDR3 is TGTGCCAGCAGCTTAGCCCCGGCGGGGTATGGCTACACCTTC.

CDR3 region: CASSSSGTGLPRVTEAFF. The CDR3 bases are TGCGCCAGCAGCTCCAGTGGGACAGGCCTTCCTCGTGTTACTGAAGCTTTCTTT. The rearrangement links TRBV5-1 to TRBJ1-1, with 8 bases fitting TRBD1. With V trimmed by 3 bases and J by 5 bases, 18 bases remained unmatched. Germline V gene sequence: CDR1 SGHRS, CDR2 YFSETQ. The CDR3 covers 18 residues.

This sequence joins TRBV5-6 and TRBJ1-1; 8 positions agree with TRBD1. The CDR3 consists of 15 residues. Germline trimming cut 4 bases from V and 4 bases from J; bases unmatched to any gene: 9. Germline CDR1 and CDR2: SGHDT and YYEEEE. The CDR3 DNA is TGTGCCAGCAGCCCCCTAACAGGGGGTACCACTGAAGCTTTCTTT. Its translation is CASSPLTGGTTEAFF.

V is TRBV9 and J is TRBJ1-1, with D unresolved. The CDR3 totals 14 residues. Germline lookup yields CDR1 SGDLS and CDR2 YYNGEE. V dropped 4 bases and J dropped 7 bases, with 17 bases sitting between them. CDR3 in amino acids: CASSPRGFSGEAFF. The CDR3 nucleotides read TGTGCCAGCAGCCCTCGAGGGTTCAGTGGTGAAGCTTTCTTT.

V is TRBV11-2 and J is TRBJ2-7, with a possible D match to TRBD1 (6 bases). The CDR3 covers 14 residues. Deletions cut 1 base from V and 7 bases from J, with 14 bases between. The V gene's germline CDR1 is SGHAT and CDR2 FQNNGV. As DNA, the CDR3 is TGTGCCAGCAGCTTAGTCGCAGGGGCGAGGGAGCAGTACTTC. This sequence encodes CASSLVAGAREQYF.

V usage is TRBV9 and J usage is TRBJ2-1, with 11 nucleotides matching TRBD2. J lost 5 bases, V lost 4 bases, and 17 bases had no gene match. Germline CDR1 is SGDLS and CDR2 is YYNGEE. CDR3 length: 19 residues. The chain's CDR3 is CASSPRAASGGPLDNEQFF. In nucleotides, the CDR3 is TGTGCCAGCAGCCCCCGAGCGGCTAGCGGGGGGCCCCTCGACAATGAGCAGTTCTTC. The full variable domain, with the rest looked up from reference TRBV9 and TRBJ2-1, is DSGVTQTPKHLITATGQRVTLRCSPRSGDLSVYWYQQSLDQGLQFLIQYYNGEERAKGNILERFSAQQFPDLHSELNLSSLELGDSALYFCASSPRAASGGPLDNEQFFGPGTRLTVL.

The chain carries TRBV19 and TRBJ1-1, with D possibly being TRBD1 (5 bases). Trimming left V 8 bases short and J 1 base short, with 11 bases between. The germline V gene has CDR1 LNHDA and CDR2 SQIVND (reference sequence). The CDR3 loop spans 13 amino acids. CDR3 protein: CASYRDRNTEAFF. The CDR3 coding sequence is TGTGCCAGTTACCGTGACAGGAACACTGAAGCTTTCTTT.

This clone was detected only a few times. The chain is built from TRBV5-1 and TRBJ1-4; 7 bases are shared with TRBD1. The CDR3 runs 12 residues. The junction had 0 bases not matched to a gene; V was cut back by 0 bases and J by 10 bases. Germline CDR1 SGHRS, CDR2 YFSETQ. The chain's CDR3 is CASSLGQGKLFF. The CDR3 bases are TGCGCCAGCAGCTTGGGACAGGGAAAACTGTTTTTT.